The clone carrying this T cell receptor (beta chain) was picked up a small number of times. What it binds is unknown. These data are taken from a study of beta chain features in type 1 diabetes. Whole-study context: The patient and healthy donor groups were comparable for age, gender and cell yields. Study-level points and caveats: Possible PCR preference for shorter templates applied equally to patients and controls. Within each of all four CD4+ subsets, Type 1 diabetes patients had TCRB CDR3s that were moderately but significantly shorter.

The whole isolated RNA underwent reverse transcription, so sequencing captured expressed TCRB transcripts. Measured with immunoSEQ multiplex PCR; TCRdb has only the in-frame clones, and not every one. Seen here are about 360,000 clones, 10% to 15% observed once, and the top ten hold around 0.015%. V was pared by 5 bases and J by 9 bases, with 6 bases of the junction left unmatched. Germline V gene sequence: CDR1 SGHNT, CDR2 YENEEA. This CDR3 has 15 amino acids. The clonotype originates from a man younger than 30 in good health. V usage is TRBV11-3 and J usage is TRBJ2-1; 14 bases align to TRBD2. Sequencing was carried out using naive CD4+ T cells from blood. The CDR3 DNA is TGTGCCAGCAGCCCCTATGGACTAGCGGGAGGTGAGCAGTTCTTC. Translation: CASSPYGLAGGEQFF. The variable domain in full, with the rest retrieved from reference TRBV11-3 and TRBJ2-1, is EAGVVQSPRYKIIEKKQPVAFWCNPISGHNTLYWYLQNLGQGPELLIRYENEEAVDDSQLPKDRFSAERLKGVDSTLKIQPAELGDSAVYLCASSPYGLAGGEQFFGPGTRLTVL.